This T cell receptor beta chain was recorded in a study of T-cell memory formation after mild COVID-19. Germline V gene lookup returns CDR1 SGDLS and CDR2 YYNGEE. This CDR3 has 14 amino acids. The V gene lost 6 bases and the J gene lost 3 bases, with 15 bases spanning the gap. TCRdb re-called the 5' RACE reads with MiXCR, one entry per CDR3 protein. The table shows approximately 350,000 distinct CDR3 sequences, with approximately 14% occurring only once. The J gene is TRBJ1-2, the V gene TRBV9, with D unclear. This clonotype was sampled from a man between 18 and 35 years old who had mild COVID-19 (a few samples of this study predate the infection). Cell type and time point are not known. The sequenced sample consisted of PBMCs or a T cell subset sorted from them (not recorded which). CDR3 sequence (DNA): TGTGCCAGCACCATGGGGTTAGGGTACTATGGCTACACCTTC. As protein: CASTMGLGYYGYTF.